These T cell receptor beta chains were read from a single sample in a study of cytomegalovirus exposure and HLA in healthy donors. Some clones are missing from TCRdb's copy, which holds only in-frame ones; the method was immunoSEQ multiplex PCR. The sample has some 150,000 clones, roughly 87% seen once; the top ten hold about 5.2%. The sample comprised PBMCs. Every receptor here comes from a young man in good health and CMV-seropositive. Each CDR3 is given with its conserved first and last residue.

v_call: TRBV6-5
j_call: TRBJ2-7
cdr3_aa: CASSYQGASYEQYF

v_call: TRBV28
j_call: TRBJ2-5
cdr3_aa: CASSTRRGGWGETQYF

v_call: TRBV5-1
j_call: TRBJ2-7
cdr3_aa: CASSLGGQQIYEQYF

v_call: TRBV2
j_call: TRBJ1-1
cdr3_aa: CASNIQGASPEAFF

v_call: TRBV7-9
j_call: TRBJ1-3
cdr3_aa: CASSRERTTGNTIYF

v_call: TRBV4-3
j_call: TRBJ1-4
cdr3_aa: CASRYSGETNEKLFF

v_call: TRBV18
j_call: TRBJ2-3
cdr3_aa: CASSGGLAVADTQYF

v_call: TRBV28
j_call: TRBJ2-2
cdr3_aa: CASSLLLAGGPMKDGELFF

v_call: TRBV5-1
j_call: TRBJ2-3
cdr3_aa: CASSLWLAGGRSTDTQYF

v_call: TRBV7-2
j_call: TRBJ1-3
cdr3_aa: CASSLVGTGGANTIYF

v_call: TRBV4-1
j_call: TRBJ1-3
cdr3_aa: CASSQDPAGRRNTIYF

v_call: TRBV25-1
j_call: TRBJ2-5
cdr3_aa: CASSGSGRETQYF

v_call: TRBV5-6
j_call: TRBJ2-7
cdr3_aa: CASSLRTSGAKREQYF

v_call: TRBV2
j_call: TRBJ1-5
cdr3_aa: CASSEAAGQNQPQHF

v_call: TRBV28
j_call: TRBJ2-3
cdr3_aa: CASSPPWGSTDTQYF

v_call: TRBV5-4
j_call: TRBJ1-6
cdr3_aa: CASTTQGAGSPLHF

v_call: TRBV28
j_call: TRBJ2-5
cdr3_aa: CASSLGGAFEQYF

v_call: TRBV27
j_call: TRBJ2-7
cdr3_aa: CASAWRETYEQYF

v_call: TRBV27
j_call: TRBJ2-7
cdr3_aa: CASSSGTGPAGGQYF

v_call: TRBV18
j_call: TRBJ2-7
cdr3_aa: CASSPPRQGSYEQYF

v_call: TRBV28
j_call: TRBJ1-4
cdr3_aa: CASMGGVYEKLFF

v_call: TRBV4-3
j_call: TRBJ2-1
cdr3_aa: CASSQALGGIYGEQFF

v_call: TRBV27
j_call: TRBJ2-2
cdr3_aa: CASSSGLPNTGELFF

v_call: TRBV2
j_call: TRBJ2-2
cdr3_aa: CASSGAGGPYTGELFF

v_call: TRBV9
j_call: TRBJ1-5
cdr3_aa: CASSVGQGFQPQHF

v_call: TRBV9
j_call: TRBJ2-2
cdr3_aa: CASSQQGGRNTGELFF

v_call: TRBV5-6
j_call: TRBJ1-5
cdr3_aa: CASSDRDRGRNQPQHF

v_call: TRBV30
j_call: TRBJ2-3
cdr3_aa: CAWSATGDTQYF

v_call: TRBV10-3
j_call: TRBJ2-2
cdr3_aa: CASGAGAGELFF

v_call: TRBV28
j_call: TRBJ2-7
cdr3_aa: CASSPDSNEQYF

v_call: TRBV6-5
j_call: TRBJ1-4
cdr3_aa: CASSLHRALNEKLFF

v_call: TRBV14
j_call: TRBJ2-2
cdr3_aa: CASSQGTGWTGELFF

v_call: TRBV7-2
j_call: TRBJ2-1
cdr3_aa: CASSLLTSSSYNEQFF

v_call: TRBV11-2
j_call: TRBJ1-2
cdr3_aa: CASSLDGSYGYTF

v_call: TRBV2
j_call: TRBJ1-4
cdr3_aa: CASMDMILTNEKLFF

v_call: TRBV5-6
j_call: TRBJ2-1
cdr3_aa: CASSPGTYYNEQFF

v_call: TRBV11-3
j_call: TRBJ2-1
cdr3_aa: CASSSGTSALREQFF

v_call: TRBV14
j_call: TRBJ1-1
cdr3_aa: CASSQAGDAGKAFF

v_call: TRBV28
j_call: TRBJ1-1
cdr3_aa: CASSSLTITGGNTEAFF

v_call: TRBV4-2
j_call: TRBJ2-5
cdr3_aa: CASSQGGSGGETQYF

v_call: TRBV11-2
j_call: TRBJ2-3
cdr3_aa: CASSLAGGTDTQYF

v_call: TRBV15
j_call: TRBJ1-2
cdr3_aa: CATSRETWTGFGYTF

v_call: TRBV28
j_call: TRBJ1-6
cdr3_aa: CASSSGSYNSPLHF

v_call: TRBV25-1
j_call: TRBJ1-5
cdr3_aa: CASSTQGSNQPQHF

v_call: TRBV7-2
j_call: TRBJ1-1
cdr3_aa: CASSFRSNTEAFF

v_call: TRBV10-1
j_call: TRBJ2-1
cdr3_aa: CASSDRLASYNEQFF

v_call: TRBV6-1
j_call: TRBJ2-5
cdr3_aa: CASSERGWGETQYF

v_call: TRBV7-2
j_call: TRBJ1-5
cdr3_aa: CASSLASADQPQHF